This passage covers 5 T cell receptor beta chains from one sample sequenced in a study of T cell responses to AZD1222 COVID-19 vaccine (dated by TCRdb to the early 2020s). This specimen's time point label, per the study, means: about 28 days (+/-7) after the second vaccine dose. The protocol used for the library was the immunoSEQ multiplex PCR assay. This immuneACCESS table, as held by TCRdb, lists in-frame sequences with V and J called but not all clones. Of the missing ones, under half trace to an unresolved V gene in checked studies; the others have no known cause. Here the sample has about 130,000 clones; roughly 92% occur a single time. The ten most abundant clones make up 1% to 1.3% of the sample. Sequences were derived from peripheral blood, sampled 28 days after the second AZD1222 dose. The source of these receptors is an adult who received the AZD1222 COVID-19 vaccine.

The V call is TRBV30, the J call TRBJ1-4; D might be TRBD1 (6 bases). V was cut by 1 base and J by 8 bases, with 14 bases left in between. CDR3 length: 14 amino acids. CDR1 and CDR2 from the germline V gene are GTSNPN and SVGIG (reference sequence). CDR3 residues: CAWSGGGLEEKLFF. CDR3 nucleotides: TGTGCCTGGAGTGGCGGGGGGCTGGAGGAAAAACTGTTTTTT.

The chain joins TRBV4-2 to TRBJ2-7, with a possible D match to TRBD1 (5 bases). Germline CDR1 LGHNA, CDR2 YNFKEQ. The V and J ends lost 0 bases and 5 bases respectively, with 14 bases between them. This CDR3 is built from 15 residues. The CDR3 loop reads CASSQELAGWDEQYF. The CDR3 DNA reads TGTGCCAGCAGCCAAGAATTAGCAGGGTGGGACGAGCAGTACTTC.

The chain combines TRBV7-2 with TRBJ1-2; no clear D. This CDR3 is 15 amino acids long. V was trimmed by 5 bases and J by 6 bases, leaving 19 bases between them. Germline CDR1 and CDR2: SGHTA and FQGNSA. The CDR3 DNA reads TGTGCCAGCAGCCCCACTTTGTCCGTCGCCCATGGCTACACCTTC. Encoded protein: CASSPTLSVAHGYTF.

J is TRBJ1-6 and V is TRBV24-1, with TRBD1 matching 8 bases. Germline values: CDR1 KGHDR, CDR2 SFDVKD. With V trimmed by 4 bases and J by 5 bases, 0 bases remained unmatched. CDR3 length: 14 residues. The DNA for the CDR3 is TGTGCCACCAGTGAGGGACAGGATAATTCACCCCTCCACTTT. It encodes CATSEGQDNSPLHF.

CDR3 DNA sequence: TGTGCCAGCAGCGTAGACAGCACTCGTGGCTACACCTTC. It specifies CASSVDSTRGYTF. The chain uses TRBV9 and TRBJ1-2; no clear D. V was pared by 0 bases and J by 7 bases, with 10 bases between. This CDR3 is built from 13 residues. The germline gives CDR1 SGDLS, CDR2 YYNGEE. The full variable domain, with the rest looked up from reference TRBV9 and TRBJ1-2, is DSGVTQTPKHLITATGQRVTLRCSPRSGDLSVYWYQQSLDQGLQFLIQYYNGEERAKGNILERFSAQQFPDLHSELNLSSLELGDSALYFCASSVDSTRGYTFGSGTRLTVV.